A single TCR beta chain is shown here with its context. The data stem from a study of blood T cell repertoires in COVID-19. In the study overall: Sources were T cells, B-cell-depleted T cells, or PBMCs; the material itself was cDNA or gDNA.

In the study's own analysis: Amplification of reference gene primers provided the estimated nucleated cell counts. Profiling relied on immunoSEQ multiplex PCR, and the TCRdb table lists in-frame clones only, not all of them. V and J calls and clone size come straight from that table; D and trimming were deduced from the DNA. The table lists about 130,000 clones, approximately 84% of them singletons. Germline assignment: CDR1 SGHAT and CDR2 FQNNGV. The CDR3 consists of 15 residues. Trimming pared 0 bases from V and 3 bases from J, leaving 9 bases between. Sequencing was carried out using peripheral blood. The chain uses TRBV11-2 and TRBJ1-5; D ambiguous. The origin of this receptor is a young woman who had recovered from COVID-19. The CDR3 loop reads CASSLDGGHNQPQHF. CDR3 sequence (DNA): TGTGCCAGCAGCTTAGATGGAGGGCACAATCAGCCCCAGCATTTT.